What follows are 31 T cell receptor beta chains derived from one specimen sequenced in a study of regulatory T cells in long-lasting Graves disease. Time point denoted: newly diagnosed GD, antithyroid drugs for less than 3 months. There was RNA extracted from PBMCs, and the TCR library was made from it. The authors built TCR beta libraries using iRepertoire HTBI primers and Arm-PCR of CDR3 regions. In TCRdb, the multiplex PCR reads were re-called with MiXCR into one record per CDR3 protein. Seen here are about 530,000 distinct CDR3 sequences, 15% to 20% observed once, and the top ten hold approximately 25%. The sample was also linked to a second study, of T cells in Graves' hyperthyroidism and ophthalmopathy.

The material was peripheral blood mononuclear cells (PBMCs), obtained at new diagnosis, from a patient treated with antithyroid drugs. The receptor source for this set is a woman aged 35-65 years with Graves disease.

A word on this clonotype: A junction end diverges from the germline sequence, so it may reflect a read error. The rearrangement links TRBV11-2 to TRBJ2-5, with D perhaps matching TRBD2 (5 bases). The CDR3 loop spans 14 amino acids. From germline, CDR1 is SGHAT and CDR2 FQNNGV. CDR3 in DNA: TGTGCCAGCAGTGCCAGCGGCTTCCAAGAAACCCAGTACTTC. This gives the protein CASSASGFQETQYF.

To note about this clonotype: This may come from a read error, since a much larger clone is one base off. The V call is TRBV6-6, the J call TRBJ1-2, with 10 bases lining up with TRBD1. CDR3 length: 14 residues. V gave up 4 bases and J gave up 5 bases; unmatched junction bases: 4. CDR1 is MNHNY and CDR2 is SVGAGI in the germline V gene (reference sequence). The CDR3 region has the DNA TGTGCCAGCAGTTGCCGGGACAGGGGTTATGGCTACACCTTC. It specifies CASSCRDRGYGYTF.

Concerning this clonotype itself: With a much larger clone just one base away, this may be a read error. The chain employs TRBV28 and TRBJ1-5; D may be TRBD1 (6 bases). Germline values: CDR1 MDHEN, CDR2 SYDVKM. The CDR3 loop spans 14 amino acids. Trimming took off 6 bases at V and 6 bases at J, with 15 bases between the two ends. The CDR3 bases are TGTGCCAGCAGCAGGGGACACGGGATTCAGCCCCAGCATTTT. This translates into CASSRGHGIQPQHF. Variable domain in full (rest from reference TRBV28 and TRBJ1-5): DVKVTQSSRYLVKRTGEKVFLECVQDMDHENMFWYRQDPGLGLRLIYFSYDVKMKEKGDIPEGYSVSREKKERFSLILESASTNQTSMYLCASSRGHGIQPQHFGDGTRLSIL.

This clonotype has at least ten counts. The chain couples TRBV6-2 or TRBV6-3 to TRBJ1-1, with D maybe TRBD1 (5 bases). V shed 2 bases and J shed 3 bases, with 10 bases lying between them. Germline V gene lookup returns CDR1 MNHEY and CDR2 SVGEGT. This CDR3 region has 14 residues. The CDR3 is CASSYGAGYTEAFF. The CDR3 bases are TGTGCCAGCAGTTACGGGGCAGGGTACACTGAAGCTTTCTTT.

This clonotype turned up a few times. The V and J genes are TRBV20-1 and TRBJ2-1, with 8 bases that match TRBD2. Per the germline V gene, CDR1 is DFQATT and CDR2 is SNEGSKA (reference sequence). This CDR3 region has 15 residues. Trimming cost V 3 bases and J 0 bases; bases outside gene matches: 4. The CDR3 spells CSASQSGGSYNEQFF. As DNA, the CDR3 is TGCAGTGCTAGCCAAAGCGGGGGCTCCTACAATGAGCAGTTCTTC.

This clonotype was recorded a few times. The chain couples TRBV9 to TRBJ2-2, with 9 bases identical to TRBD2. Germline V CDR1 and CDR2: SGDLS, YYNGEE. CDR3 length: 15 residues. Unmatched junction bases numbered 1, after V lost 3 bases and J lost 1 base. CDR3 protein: CASSEAGGNTGELFF. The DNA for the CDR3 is TGTGCCAGCAGCGAAGCGGGGGGGAACACCGGGGAGCTGTTTTTT.

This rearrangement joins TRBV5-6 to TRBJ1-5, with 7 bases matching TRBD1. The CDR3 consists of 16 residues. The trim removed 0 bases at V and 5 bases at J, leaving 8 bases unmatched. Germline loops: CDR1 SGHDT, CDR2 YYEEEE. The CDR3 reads CASSLGGTVGYQPQHF. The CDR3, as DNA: TGTGCCAGCAGCTTGGGGGGGACAGTAGGGTATCAGCCCCAGCATTTT.

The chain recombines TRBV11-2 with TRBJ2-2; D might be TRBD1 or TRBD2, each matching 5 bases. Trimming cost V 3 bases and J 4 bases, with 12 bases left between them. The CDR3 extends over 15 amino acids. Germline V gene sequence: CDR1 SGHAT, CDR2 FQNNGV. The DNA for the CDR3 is TGTGCCAGCAGCTTGGGGCTGGGGAGCACCGGGGAGCTGTTTTTT. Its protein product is CASSLGLGSTGELFF.

The CDR3 coding sequence is TGTGCCAGCAGCCTAAATCCACGCACAGATACGCAGTATTTT. This gives the protein CASSLNPRTDTQYF. This chain joins TRBV9 and TRBJ2-3; D not certain. V was shortened by 4 bases and J by 1 base, with 10 bases between the two germline ends. There are 14 residues in the CDR3. Germline CDR1 reads SGDLS; CDR2 reads YYNGEE.

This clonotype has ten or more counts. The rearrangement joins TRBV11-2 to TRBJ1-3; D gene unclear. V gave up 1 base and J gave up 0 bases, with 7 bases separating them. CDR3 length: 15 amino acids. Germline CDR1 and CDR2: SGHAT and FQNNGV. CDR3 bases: TGTGCCAGCAGCTTAGGACACAGCTCTGGAAACACCATATATTTT. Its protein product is CASSLGHSSGNTIYF.

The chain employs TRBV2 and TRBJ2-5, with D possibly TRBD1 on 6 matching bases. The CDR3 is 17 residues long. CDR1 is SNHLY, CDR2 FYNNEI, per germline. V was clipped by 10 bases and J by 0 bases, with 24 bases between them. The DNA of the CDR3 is TGTGCCACCAGGGCGACAGGAAGGGGACATAACCAAGAGACCCAGTACTTC. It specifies CATRATGRGHNQETQYF.

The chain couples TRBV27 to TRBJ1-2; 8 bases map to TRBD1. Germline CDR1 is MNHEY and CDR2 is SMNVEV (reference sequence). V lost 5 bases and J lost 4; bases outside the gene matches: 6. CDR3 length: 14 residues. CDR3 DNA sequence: TGTGCCAGCAGTGCCCGGACAGGGACCTATGGCTACACCTTC. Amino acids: CASSARTGTYGYTF.

CDR3 protein: CAWSPAGSSPLHF. The CDR3 DNA sequence: TGTGCCTGGAGTCCAGCCGGTAGTTCACCCCTCCACTTT. The chain recombines TRBV30 with TRBJ1-6; D remains ambiguous. Trimming took 2 bases from V and 9 from J, leaving 11 bases between them. In germline, CDR1 is GTSNPN, CDR2 SVGIG (reference sequence). The CDR3 is made up of 13 amino acids.

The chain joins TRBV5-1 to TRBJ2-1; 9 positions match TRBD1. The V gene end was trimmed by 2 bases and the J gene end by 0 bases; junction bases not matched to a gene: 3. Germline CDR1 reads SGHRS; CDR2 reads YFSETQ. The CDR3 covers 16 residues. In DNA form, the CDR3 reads TGCGCCAGCAGCTTAGGGGACAGGGCCTCCTACAATGAGCAGTTCTTC. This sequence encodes CASSLGDRASYNEQFF.

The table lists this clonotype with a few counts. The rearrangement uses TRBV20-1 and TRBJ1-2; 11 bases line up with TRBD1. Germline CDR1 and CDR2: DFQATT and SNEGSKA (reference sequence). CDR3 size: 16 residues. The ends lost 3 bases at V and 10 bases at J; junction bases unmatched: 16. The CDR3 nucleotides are TGCAGTGCTAGCGTCTTCGAAGGGACAGGGGGATTTGTCTACACCTTC. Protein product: CSASVFEGTGGFVYTF.

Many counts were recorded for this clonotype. The CDR3 DNA sequence: TGTGCCAGCAGTTACAACTCGCCTAGCGGGGGTGGGGCAGATACGCAGTATTTT. It is translated as CASSYNSPSGGGADTQYF. The V and J genes are TRBV6-5 and TRBJ2-3; TRBD2 matches at 10 bases. The CDR3 has 18 residues. Trimming took 2 bases from V and 4 from J; bases not matched to a gene: 12. Germline V gives CDR1 MNHEY, CDR2 SVGAGI.

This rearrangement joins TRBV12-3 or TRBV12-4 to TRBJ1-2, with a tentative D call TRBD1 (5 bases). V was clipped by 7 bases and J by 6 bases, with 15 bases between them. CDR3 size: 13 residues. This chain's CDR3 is CASTSRGWNGYTF. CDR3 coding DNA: TGTGCCAGCACCTCACGGGGGTGGAATGGCTACACCTTC.

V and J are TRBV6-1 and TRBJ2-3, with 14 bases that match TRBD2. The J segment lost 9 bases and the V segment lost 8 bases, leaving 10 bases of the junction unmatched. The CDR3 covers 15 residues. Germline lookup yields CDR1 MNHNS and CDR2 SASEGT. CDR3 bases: TGTGCCAGCTACCGACTAGCGGGGGGGCCGGGGACGCAGTATTTT. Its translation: CASYRLAGGPGTQYF.

The CDR3 nucleotides read TGTGCCAGCAGCTCAGGGTCACCAATTGGGGAGACCCAGTACTTC. Encoded protein: CASSSGSPIGETQYF. V and J are TRBV5-8 and TRBJ2-5, with D possibly TRBD1 on 5 matching bases. The germline V gene has CDR1 SGHTS and CDR2 YDEGEE. The CDR3 has 15 residues. V dropped 3 bases and J dropped 5 bases, with 17 bases sitting between them.

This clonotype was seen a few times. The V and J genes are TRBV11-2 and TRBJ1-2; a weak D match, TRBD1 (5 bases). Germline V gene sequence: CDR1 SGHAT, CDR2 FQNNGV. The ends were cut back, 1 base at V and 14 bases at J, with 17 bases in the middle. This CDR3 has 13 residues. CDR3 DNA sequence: TGTGCCAGCAGCTTAGCTACAGGTCTCGGTGGAACCTTC. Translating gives CASSLATGLGGTF.

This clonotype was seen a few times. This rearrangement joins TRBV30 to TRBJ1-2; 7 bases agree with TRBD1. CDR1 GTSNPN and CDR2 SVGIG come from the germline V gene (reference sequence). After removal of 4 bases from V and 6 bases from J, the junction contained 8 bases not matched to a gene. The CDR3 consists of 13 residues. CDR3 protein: CAWKVTGVDGYTF. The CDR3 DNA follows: TGTGCCTGGAAAGTAACAGGGGTTGATGGCTACACCTTC.

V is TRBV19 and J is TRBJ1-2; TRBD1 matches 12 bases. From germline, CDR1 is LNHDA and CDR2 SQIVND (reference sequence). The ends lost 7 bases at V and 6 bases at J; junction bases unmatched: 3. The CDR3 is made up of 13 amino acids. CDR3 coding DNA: TGTGCCAGTAACAGGGACAGGGGGCATGGCTACACCTTC. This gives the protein CASNRDRGHGYTF.

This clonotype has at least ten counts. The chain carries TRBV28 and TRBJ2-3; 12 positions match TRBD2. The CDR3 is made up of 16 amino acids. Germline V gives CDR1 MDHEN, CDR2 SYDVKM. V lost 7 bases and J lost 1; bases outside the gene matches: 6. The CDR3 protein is CASKGASGGGTDTQYF. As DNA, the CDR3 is TGTGCCAGCAAGGGGGCTAGCGGGGGGGGCACAGATACGCAGTATTTT.

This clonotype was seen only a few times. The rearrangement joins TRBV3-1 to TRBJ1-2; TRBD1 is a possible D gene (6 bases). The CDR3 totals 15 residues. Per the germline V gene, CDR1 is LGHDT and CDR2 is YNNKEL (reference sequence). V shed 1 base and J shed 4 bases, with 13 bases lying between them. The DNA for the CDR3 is TGTGCCAGCAGCCAAGTAACGGGGGCGGTCTATGGCTACACCTTC. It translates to CASSQVTGAVYGYTF.

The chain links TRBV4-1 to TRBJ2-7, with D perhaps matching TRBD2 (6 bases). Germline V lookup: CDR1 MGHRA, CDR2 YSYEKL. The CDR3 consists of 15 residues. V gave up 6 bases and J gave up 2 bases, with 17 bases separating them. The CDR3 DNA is TGCGCCAGCAGACGAGGCGGGGAATCCACCTACGAGCAGTACTTC. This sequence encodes CASRRGGESTYEQYF.

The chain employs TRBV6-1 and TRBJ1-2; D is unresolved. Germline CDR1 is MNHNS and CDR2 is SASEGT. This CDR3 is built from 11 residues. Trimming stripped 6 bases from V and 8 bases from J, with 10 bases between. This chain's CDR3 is CASRALLGYTF. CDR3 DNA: TGTGCCAGCAGGGCCTTGTTGGGCTACACCTTC.

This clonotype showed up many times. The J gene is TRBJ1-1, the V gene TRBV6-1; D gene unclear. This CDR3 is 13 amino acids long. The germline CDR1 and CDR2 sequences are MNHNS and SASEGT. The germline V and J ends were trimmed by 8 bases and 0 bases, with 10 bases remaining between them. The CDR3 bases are TGTGCCAGCCGGCGCACTATGAACACTGAAGCTTTCTTT. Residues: CASRRTMNTEAFF.

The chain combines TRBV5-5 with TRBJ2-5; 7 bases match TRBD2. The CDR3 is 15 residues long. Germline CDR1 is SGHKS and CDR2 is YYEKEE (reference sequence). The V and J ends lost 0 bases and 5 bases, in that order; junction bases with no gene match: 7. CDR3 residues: CASSLAAGVGETQYF. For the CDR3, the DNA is TGTGCCAGCAGCTTGGCCGCGGGGGTCGGGGAGACCCAGTACTTC.

The CDR3: CASSDRLAGTPDTQYF. The CDR3 DNA follows: TGCGCCAGCAGTGACCGACTAGCGGGGACCCCTGATACGCAGTATTTT. V gene TRBV10-2 combines with J gene TRBJ2-3, with 11 bases that match TRBD2. The germline gives CDR1 WSHSY, CDR2 SAAADI. This CDR3 region has 16 residues. V dropped 3 bases and J dropped 6; count of bases not matched to a gene: 8.

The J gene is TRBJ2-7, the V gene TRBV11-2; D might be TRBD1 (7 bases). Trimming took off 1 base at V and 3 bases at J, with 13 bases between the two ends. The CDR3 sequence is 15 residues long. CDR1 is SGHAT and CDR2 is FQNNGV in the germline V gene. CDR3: CASSLGRGDSYEQYF. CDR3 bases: TGTGCCAGCAGCTTAGGACGCGGGGACAGCTACGAGCAGTACTTC.

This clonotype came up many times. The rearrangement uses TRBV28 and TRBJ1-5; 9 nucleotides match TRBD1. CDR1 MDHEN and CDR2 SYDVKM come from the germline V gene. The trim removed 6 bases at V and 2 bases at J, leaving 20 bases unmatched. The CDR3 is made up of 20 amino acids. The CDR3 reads CASSQIPRQGGDWGNQPQHF. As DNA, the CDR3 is TGTGCCAGCAGCCAAATTCCCCGACAGGGGGGAGACTGGGGCAATCAGCCCCAGCATTTT.